The T cell receptor beta chain described here comes from a study of blood T cell repertoires in COVID-19. V lost 2 bases to trimming and J lost 5 bases, with 10 bases between them. Germline values: CDR1 GTSNPN, CDR2 SVGIG (reference sequence). This CDR3 contains 12 residues. Original analysis: Nucleated cell counts were estimated from reference gene primer amplification. Here immunoSEQ multiplex PCR was the method, and the copy in TCRdb shows in-frame clones only, minus some. V and J calls and clone size are as listed in that table; D and trimming were resolved from the DNA. The data show about 79,000 clones, 75% to 90% seen once.

The sequencing input was peripheral blood. This chain connects TRBV30 to TRBJ2-7; D may be TRBD1 (6 bases). The receptor comes from a man in his 70s with active or convalescent COVID-19. CDR3 in amino acids: CAWSTGFHEQYF. CDR3 nucleotides: TGTGCCTGGAGTACAGGGTTCCACGAGCAGTACTTC.